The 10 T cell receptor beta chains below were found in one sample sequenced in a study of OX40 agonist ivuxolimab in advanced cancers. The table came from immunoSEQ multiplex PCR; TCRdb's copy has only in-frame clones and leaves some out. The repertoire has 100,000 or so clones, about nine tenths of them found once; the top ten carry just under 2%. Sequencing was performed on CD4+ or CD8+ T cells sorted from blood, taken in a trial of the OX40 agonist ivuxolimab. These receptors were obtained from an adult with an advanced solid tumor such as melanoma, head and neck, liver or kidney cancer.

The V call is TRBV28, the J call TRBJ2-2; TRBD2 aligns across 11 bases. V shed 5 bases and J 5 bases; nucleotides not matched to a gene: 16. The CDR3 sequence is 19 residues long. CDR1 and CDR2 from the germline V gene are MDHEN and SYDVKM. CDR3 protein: CASSGLAGGWGSRTGELFF. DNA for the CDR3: TGTGCCAGCAGTGGGCTAGCGGGAGGATGGGGCTCTAGGACCGGGGAGCTGTTTTTT.

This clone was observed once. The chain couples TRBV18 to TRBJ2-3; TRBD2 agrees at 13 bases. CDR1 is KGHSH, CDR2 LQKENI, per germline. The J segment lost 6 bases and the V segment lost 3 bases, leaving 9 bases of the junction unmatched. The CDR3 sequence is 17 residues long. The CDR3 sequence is CASSPSGTSGMKDTQYF. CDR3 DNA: TGTGCCAGCTCACCTTCCGGGACTAGCGGGATGAAGGATACGCAGTATTTT.

The CDR3 region is CASISLHETGDYGYTF. Written as DNA, the CDR3 is TGTGCCAGCATTAGTTTACACGAGACAGGGGACTATGGCTACACCTTC. The chain employs TRBV28 and TRBJ1-2, with 8 bases matching TRBD1. Trimming at V came to 7 bases and at J to 3 bases, leaving 13 bases not matched to a gene. The CDR3 length is 16 residues. Looked up from germline, CDR1 is MDHEN and CDR2 is SYDVKM.

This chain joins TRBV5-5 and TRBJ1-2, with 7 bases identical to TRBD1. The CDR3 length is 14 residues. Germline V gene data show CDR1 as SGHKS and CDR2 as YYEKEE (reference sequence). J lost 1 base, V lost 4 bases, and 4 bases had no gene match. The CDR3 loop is CASSPQGDNYGYTF. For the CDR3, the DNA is TGTGCCAGCAGCCCTCAGGGGGATAACTATGGCTACACCTTC.

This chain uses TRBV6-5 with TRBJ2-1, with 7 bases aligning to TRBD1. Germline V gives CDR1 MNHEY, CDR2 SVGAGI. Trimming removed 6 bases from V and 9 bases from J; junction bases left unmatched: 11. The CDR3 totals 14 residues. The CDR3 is CASRLSDRLGEQFF. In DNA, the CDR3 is TGTGCCAGCAGGCTTTCGGACAGGTTGGGTGAGCAGTTCTTC.

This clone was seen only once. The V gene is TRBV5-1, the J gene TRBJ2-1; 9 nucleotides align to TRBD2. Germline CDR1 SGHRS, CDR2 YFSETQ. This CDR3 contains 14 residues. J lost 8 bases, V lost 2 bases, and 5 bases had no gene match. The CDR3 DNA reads TGCGCCAGCAGCTTTAGGGTAGCGGGAGATGAGCAGTTCTTC. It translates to CASSFRVAGDEQFF.

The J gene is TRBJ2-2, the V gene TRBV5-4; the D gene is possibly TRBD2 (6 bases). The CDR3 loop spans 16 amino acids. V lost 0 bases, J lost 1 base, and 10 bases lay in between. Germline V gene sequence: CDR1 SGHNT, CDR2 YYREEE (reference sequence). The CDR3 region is CASSLVGSGNTGELFF. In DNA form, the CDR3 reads TGTGCCAGCAGCTTGGTTGGTAGCGGGAACACCGGGGAGCTGTTTTTT.

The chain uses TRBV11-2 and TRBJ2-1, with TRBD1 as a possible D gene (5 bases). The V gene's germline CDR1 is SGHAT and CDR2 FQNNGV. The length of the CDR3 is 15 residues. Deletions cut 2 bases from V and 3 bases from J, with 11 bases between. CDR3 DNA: TGTGCCAGCAGCTTATTGCAGGGCTACTACAATGAGCAGTTCTTC. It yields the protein CASSLLQGYYNEQFF.

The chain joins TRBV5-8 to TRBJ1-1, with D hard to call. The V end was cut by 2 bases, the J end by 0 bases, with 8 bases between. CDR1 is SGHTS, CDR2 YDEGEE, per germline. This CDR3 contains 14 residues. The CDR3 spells CASSLNALNTEAFF. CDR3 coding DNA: TGTGCCAGCAGCTTAAACGCACTGAACACTGAAGCTTTCTTT.

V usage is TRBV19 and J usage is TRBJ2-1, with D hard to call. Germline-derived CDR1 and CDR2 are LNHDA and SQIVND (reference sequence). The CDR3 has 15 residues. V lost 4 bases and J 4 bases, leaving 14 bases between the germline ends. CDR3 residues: CASSTQGPRYNEQFF. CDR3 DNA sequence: TGTGCCAGTAGTACTCAAGGGCCGAGGTACAATGAGCAGTTCTTC.